These 2 T cell receptor beta chains were sequenced from one sample in a study of blood T cell repertoires in COVID-19 (dated by TCRdb to the early 2020s). Library prep was done by the immunoSEQ multiplex PCR assay. TCRdb's version of the immuneACCESS table is confined to in-frame rearrangements and falls short of the full clone set. An unresolved V gene accounts for under half of the shortfall where checked; the remainder is of unknown origin. For this sample there are about 74,000 clones; 88% appear just once. The ten most abundant clones make up 1.5% to 2.5% of the sample. Sample: peripheral blood. These receptors were taken from a woman older than 75 with active or convalescent COVID-19.

The chain carries TRBV10-2 and TRBJ2-7; maybe TRBD1 (6 bases). Germline V CDR1 and CDR2: WSHSY, SAAADI. This CDR3 spans 11 amino acids. The V and J ends lost 5 bases and 6 bases respectively, with 8 bases between them. The CDR3 loop is CASSPGVEQYF. CDR3 nucleotide sequence: TGCGCCAGCAGTCCAGGGGTCGAGCAGTACTTC.

The chain is built from TRBV21-1 and TRBJ2-7; the table names TRBD2, a call not compared with the DNA. TRBV21-1 constitutes a pseudogene. The CDR3 has 12 amino acids. The CDR3 DNA is TGTGCCAGCAGCAATAGTAAAGACGAGCAGTACTTC. This codes for CASSNSKDEQYF.